This T cell receptor (beta chain) was captured in a study of blood T cell repertoires in COVID-19. TCRdb's copy holds only in-frame clones and misses some; the assay was immunoSEQ multiplex PCR. The sample has 400,000 or so clones; roughly 88% are singletons. Germline V lookup: CDR1 SEHNR, CDR2 FQNEAQ (reference sequence). V dropped 4 bases and J dropped 5; count of bases not matched to a gene: 4. The CDR3 is 14 amino acids. Input material: PBMCs or T cells enriched from blood (not recorded which). The TCR originated in a woman aged 40 to 55 with acute COVID-19. The gene calls are TRBV7-9 and TRBJ2-5; 10 bases are a match to TRBD2. CDR3 DNA sequence: TGTGCCAGCAGCTCCGGGACTAGCGATGAGACCCAGTACTTC. This encodes CASSSGTSDETQYF.